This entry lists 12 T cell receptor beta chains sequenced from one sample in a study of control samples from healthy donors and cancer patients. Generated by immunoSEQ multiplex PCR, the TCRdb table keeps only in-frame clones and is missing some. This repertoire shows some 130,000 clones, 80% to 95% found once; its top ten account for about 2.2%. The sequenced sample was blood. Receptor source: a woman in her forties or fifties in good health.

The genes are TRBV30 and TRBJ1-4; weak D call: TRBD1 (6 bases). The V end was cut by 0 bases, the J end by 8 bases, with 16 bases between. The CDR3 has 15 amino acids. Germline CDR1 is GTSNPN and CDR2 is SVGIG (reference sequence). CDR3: CAWSVRGHGEEKLFF. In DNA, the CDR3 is TGTGCCTGGAGTGTAAGGGGACACGGGGAGGAAAAACTGTTTTTT.

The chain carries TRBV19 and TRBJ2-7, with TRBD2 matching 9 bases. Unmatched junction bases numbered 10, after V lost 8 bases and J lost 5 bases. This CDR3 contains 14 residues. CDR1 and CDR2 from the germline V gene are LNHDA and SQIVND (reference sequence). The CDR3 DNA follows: TGTGCCAGTTCCCTCGGACTAGCGCCTGACGAGCAGTACTTC. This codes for CASSLGLAPDEQYF.

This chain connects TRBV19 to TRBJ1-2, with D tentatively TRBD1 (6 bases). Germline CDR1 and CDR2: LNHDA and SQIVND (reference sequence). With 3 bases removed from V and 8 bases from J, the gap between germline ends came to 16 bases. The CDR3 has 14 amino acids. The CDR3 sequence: CASSIKVPGAGYTF. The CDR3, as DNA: TGTGCCAGTAGTATCAAAGTTCCGGGGGCGGGCTACACCTTC.

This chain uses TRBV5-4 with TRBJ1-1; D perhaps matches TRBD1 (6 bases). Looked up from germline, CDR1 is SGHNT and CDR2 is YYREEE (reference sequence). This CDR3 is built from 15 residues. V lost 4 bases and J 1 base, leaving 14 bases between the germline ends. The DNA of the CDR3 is TGTGCCAGCAGCCCGAGAGGACAGCCGAACACTGAAGCTTTCTTT. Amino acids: CASSPRGQPNTEAFF.

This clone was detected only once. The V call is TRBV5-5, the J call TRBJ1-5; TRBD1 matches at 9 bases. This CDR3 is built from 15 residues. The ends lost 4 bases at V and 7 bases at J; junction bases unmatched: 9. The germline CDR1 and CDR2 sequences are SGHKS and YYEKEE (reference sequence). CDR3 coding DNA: TGTGCCAGCAGCCGGACAGGGGAGACAAGCCAGCCCCAGCATTTT. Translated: CASSRTGETSQPQHF. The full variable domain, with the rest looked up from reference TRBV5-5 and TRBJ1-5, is DAGVTQSPTHLIKTRGQQVTLRCSPISGHKSVSWYQQVLGQGPQFIFQYYEKEERGRGNFPDRFSARQFPNYSSELNVNALLLGDSALYLCASSRTGETSQPQHFGDGTRLSIL.

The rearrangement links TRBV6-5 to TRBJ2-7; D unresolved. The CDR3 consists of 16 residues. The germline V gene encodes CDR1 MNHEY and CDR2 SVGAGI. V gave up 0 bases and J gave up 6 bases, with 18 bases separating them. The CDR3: CASSYSSPRVGREQYF. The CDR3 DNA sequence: TGTGCCAGCAGTTACTCTTCCCCTCGCGTTGGCCGCGAGCAGTACTTC.

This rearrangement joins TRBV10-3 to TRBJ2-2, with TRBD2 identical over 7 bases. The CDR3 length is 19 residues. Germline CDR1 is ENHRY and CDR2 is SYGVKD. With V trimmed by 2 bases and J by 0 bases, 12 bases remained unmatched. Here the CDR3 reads CAISEGRSGVNPNTGELFF. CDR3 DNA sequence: TGTGCCATCAGTGAGGGGAGAAGCGGGGTTAACCCGAACACCGGGGAGCTGTTTTTT.

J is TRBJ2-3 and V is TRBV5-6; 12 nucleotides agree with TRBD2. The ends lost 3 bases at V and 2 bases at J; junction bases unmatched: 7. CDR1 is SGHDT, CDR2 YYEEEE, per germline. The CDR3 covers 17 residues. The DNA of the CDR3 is TGTGCCAGCAGCTATACCGGACTAGCGGGGACCACAGATACGCAGTATTTT. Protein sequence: CASSYTGLAGTTDTQYF.

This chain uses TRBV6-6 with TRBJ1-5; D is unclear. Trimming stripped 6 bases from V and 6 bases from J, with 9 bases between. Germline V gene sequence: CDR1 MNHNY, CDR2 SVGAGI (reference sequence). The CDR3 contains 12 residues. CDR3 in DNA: TGTGCCAGCAGCCCCCCCGCTCAGCCCCAGCATTTT. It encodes CASSPPAQPQHF.

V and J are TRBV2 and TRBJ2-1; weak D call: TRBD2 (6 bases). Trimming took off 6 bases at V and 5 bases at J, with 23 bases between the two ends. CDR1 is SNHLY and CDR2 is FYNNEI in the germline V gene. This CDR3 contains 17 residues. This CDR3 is CASRMGTDTPADNEQFF. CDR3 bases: TGTGCCAGCAGGATGGGGACTGACACGCCGGCGGACAATGAGCAGTTCTTC.

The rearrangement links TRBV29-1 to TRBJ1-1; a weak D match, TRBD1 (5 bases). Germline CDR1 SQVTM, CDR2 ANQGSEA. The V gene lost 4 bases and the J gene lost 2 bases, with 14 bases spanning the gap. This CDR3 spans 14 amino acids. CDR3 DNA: TGCAGCGTTGTGGGGGGGAAAGCTAACACTGAAGCTTTCTTT. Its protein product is CSVVGGKANTEAFF.

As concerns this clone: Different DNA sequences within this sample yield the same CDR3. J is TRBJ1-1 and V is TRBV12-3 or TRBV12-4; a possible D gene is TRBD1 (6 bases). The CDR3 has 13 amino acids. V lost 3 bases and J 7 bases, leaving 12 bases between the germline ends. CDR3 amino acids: CASSLGRGGEAFF. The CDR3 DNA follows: TGTGCCAGCAGTTTGGGGAGGGGGGGTGAAGCTTTCTTT.